This T cell receptor beta chain was captured in a study of cytomegalovirus exposure and HLA in healthy donors. Study details: Drawn from HLA-typed donors, approximately 86 million unique TCRs were held in an early data release.

Comment on this clone: The antigen remains undetermined.

Researchers ran the PCR with 60 Vbeta and 13 Jbeta primers. Method: immunoSEQ multiplex PCR; TCRdb's copy keeps in-frame clones and lacks some. The table records some 160,000 clones, 75% to 90% of them present only once. Findings and limits, study-wide: Most TCR sequences were rare, but some public TCRs occurred in many donors.

The source material was PBMCs. This clonotype originated in a woman in her late teens or twenties in good health and CMV-seronegative.

CDR3 in amino acids: CASSSGVLSTDTQYF. The CDR3, as DNA: TGCGCCAGCAGCTCAGGGGTCCTGAGCACAGATACGCAGTATTTT. This chain joins TRBV4-1 and TRBJ2-3; D possibly corresponds to TRBD1 (6 bases). Between the trimmed V and J ends, which lost 5 bases and 0 bases, there was a span of 12 bases. This CDR3 is 15 amino acids long. Germline loops: CDR1 MGHRA, CDR2 YSYEKL.